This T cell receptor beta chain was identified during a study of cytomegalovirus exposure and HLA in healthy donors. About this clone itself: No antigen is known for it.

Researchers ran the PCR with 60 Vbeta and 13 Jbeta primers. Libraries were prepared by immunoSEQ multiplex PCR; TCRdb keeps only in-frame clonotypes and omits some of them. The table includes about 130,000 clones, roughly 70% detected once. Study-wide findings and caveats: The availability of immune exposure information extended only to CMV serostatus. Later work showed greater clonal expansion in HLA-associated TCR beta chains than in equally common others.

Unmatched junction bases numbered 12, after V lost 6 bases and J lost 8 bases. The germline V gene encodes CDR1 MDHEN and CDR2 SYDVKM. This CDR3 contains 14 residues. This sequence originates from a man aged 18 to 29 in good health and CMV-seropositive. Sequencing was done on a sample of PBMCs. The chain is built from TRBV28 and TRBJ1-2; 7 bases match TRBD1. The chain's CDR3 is CASRRDSTAQGYTF. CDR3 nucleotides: TGTGCCAGCAGACGGGACAGCACAGCCCAGGGCTACACCTTC.